The rows below give T cell receptor beta chains drawn from one sample of a study of T cell repertoires in cytomegalovirus infection. TCRdb passed the reads through MiXCR, listing each CDR3 protein once. The repertoire holds more than 85,000 distinct CDR3 sequences, with about 30% as singletons. No antigens are known for them. The sequences come from CD8+ T cells from cultured PBMCs, collected from culture after CMV antigen stimulation. The receptors here all came from a human donor in good health (CMV status not recorded). Some clones in this sample may be carry-over from other donors' samples. The CDR3 runs from the conserved cysteine through the conserved F or W. A D gene is named only where the DNA matches it firmly. Some rows have no size entry. The others give once, few or many, or a class for an expanded clone.

size	length	J	V	D	DNA	CDR3
NA	14	TRBJ1-1	TRBV12-3/TRBV12-4	NA	TGTGCCAGCAGTTTAGGACACGGCGGGATAGGATCTTTCTTT	CASSLGHGGIGSFF
NA	16	TRBJ2-1	TRBV7-3	NA	TGTGCCAGCAGCTTATCGTCCGGGTCTTTGGGCAATGAGCAGTTCTTC	CASSLSSGSLGNEQFF
many	13	TRBJ1-5	TRBV4-1	NA	TGCGCCAGCAGCCACCCCGGAGGTCAGCCCCAGCATTTT	CASSHPGGQPQHF
NA	14	TRBJ1-6	TRBV7-6	TRBD1	TGTGCCATCGGGAGGGACAGAATAAATTCACCCCTCCACTTT	CAIGRDRINSPLHF
many	11	TRBJ2-1	TRBV11-2	NA	TGTGCCAGCAGCCACCGGGACACCCAGTTCTTC	CASSHRDTQFF
many	15	TRBJ2-6	TRBV3-1	NA	TGTGCCAGCAGCCAGGGGTTTACTGGGGCCAACGTCCTGACTTTC	CASSQGFTGANVLTF
NA	15	TRBJ2-1	TRBV4-1	NA	TGCGCCAGCAGCCTAGAACCGCGGATAGGAAATGAGCAGTTCTTC	CASSLEPRIGNEQFF
few	16	TRBJ2-7	TRBV2	NA	TGTGCCAGCAGTGAAGCGCGGGGCCCCAGCTCCTACGAGCAGTACTTC	CASSEARGPSSYEQYF
NA	13	TRBJ1-6	TRBV27	NA	TGTGCCAGCAGTTTATCTTCAAGGTCACCCCTCCACTTT	CASSLSSRSPLHF
NA	16	TRBJ1-1	TRBV19	NA	TGTGCCAGTAGTCCGACCCATTTCGGAGGAAACACTGAAGCTTTCTTT	CASSPTHFGGNTEAFF
few	15	TRBJ2-5	TRBV3-1	NA	TGTGCCAGCAGCCAAGATGTAGGCGAACAAGAGACCCAGTACTTC	CASSQDVGEQETQYF
few	13	TRBJ1-6	TRBV2	TRBD1	TGTGCCAGCAAGGACAGGAATAATTCACCCCTCCACTTT	CASKDRNNSPLHF
NA	11	TRBJ2-7	TRBV6-6	NA	TGTGCCAGCAGAAAAACCGGGGAGCAGTACTTC	CASRKTGEQYF
NA	16	TRBJ2-7	TRBV9	NA	TGTGCCAGCAGCCCCGGGATGAGTAGGGAGCCCTACGAGCAGTACTTC	CASSPGMSREPYEQYF
few	17	TRBJ2-5	TRBV27	TRBD2	TGTGCCAGCAGTCCTATCTGGCTAGCGGGGGGAAAAGAGACCCAGTACTTC	CASSPIWLAGGKETQYF
few	14	TRBJ1-3	TRBV7-8	NA	TGTGCCAGCAGCTTATATGGCTCTGGAAACACCATATATTTT	CASSLYGSGNTIYF
many	14	TRBJ1-5	TRBV7-6	NA	TGTGCCAGCAGCTTAGGAACAGGACATCAGCCCCAGCATTTT	CASSLGTGHQPQHF
few	15	TRBJ2-3	TRBV12-3/TRBV12-4	TRBD2	TGTGCCAGCAGCTTAGCGGGGGGCACGCTGGATACGCAGTATTTT	CASSLAGGTLDTQYF
many	15	TRBJ2-7	TRBV12-3/TRBV12-4	NA	TGTGCCAGCAGTTTAGTGGCGACTAGTACCTACGAGCAGTACTTC	CASSLVATSTYEQYF
NA	14	TRBJ1-2	TRBV19	NA	TGTGCCAGTAGTACCTCCAGGGACTGGAATGGCTACACCTTC	CASSTSRDWNGYTF
NA	13	TRBJ2-2	TRBV25-1	TRBD2	TGTGCCAGCGGAGCGGGATCCACCGGGGAGCTGTTTTTT	CASGAGSTGELFF
NA	15	TRBJ2-3	TRBV6-1	NA	TGTGCCAGCAGTCAAACTAGAGGGGGGACAGATACGCAGTATTTT	CASSQTRGGTDTQYF
NA	15	TRBJ1-1	TRBV12-3/TRBV12-4	NA	TGTGCCAGCAGTTTAGGAGGGACCCCGAACACTGAAGCTTTCTTT	CASSLGGTPNTEAFF
NA	13	TRBJ1-6	TRBV20-1	TRBD1	TGCAGTGTCACGGGACAGGGAAATTCACCCCTCCACTTT	CSVTGQGNSPLHF
NA	14	TRBJ1-1	TRBV23-1	NA	TGCGCCAGCAGTGACCCGGTCAGGAACACTGAAGCTTTCTTT	CASSDPVRNTEAFF
NA	13	TRBJ1-5	TRBV11-2	NA	TGTGCCAGCAGCTTAGACTGGAATCAGCCCCAGCATTTT	CASSLDWNQPQHF
NA	14	TRBJ1-5	TRBV19	TRBD1	TGTGCCAGTAGTCAGGACAGGGGTTACCAGCCCCAGCATTTT	CASSQDRGYQPQHF
NA	13	TRBJ2-7	TRBV12-3/TRBV12-4	NA	TGTGCCAGCAGTTTGGGGCCGACCGGCGAGCAGTACTTC	CASSLGPTGEQYF
few	16	TRBJ2-1	TRBV7-2	TRBD2	TGTGCCAGCAGCTTAATAGCGGGGGGGTCCTACAATGAGCAGTTCTTC	CASSLIAGGSYNEQFF
NA	14	TRBJ2-1	TRBV7-3	TRBD2	TGTGCCAGCAGTCTAGCGGGGGGGCAAAATGAGCAGTTCTTC	CASSLAGGQNEQFF
many	16	TRBJ2-1	TRBV6-1	TRBD1	TGTGCCAGCAGAAGAAGTGGGACAGGGGGGCGGGGTGAGCAGTTCTTC	CASRRSGTGGRGEQFF
NA	16	TRBJ1-6	TRBV7-3	NA	TGTGCCAGCAGCTTAACTCCCGGTGGGGGAAATTCACCCCTCCACTTT	CASSLTPGGGNSPLHF
many	14	TRBJ2-5	TRBV27	TRBD2	TGTGCCAGCAGCCCTGGACTAGGCGGGGAGACCCAGTACTTC	CASSPGLGGETQYF
NA	14	TRBJ2-1	TRBV27	TRBD2	TGTGCCAGCAGTTTGCTGGGGGAGGGCAATGAGCAGTTCTTC	CASSLLGEGNEQFF
NA	12	TRBJ2-2	TRBV6-5	NA	TGTGCCACCAGGGCCCACACCGGGGAGCTGTTTTTT	CATRAHTGELFF
many	13	TRBJ1-1	TRBV7-2	NA	TGTGCCAGCAGCCCGACGGGAACGACAGAAGCTTTCTTT	CASSPTGTTEAFF
NA	18	TRBJ2-7	TRBV20-1	TRBD2	TGCAGTGCTAGAGTGGGACTAGCGGGTTTCCAGAGCTCCTACGAGCAGTACTTC	CSARVGLAGFQSSYEQYF
NA	15	TRBJ1-1	TRBV6-6	NA	TGTGCCAGCAGACCAGGACAGCAAATTAACACTGAAGCTTTCTTT	CASRPGQQINTEAFF
NA	13	TRBJ1-6	TRBV4-1	NA	TGCGCCAGCAGCCAAGCGAGCTATTCACCCCTCCACTTT	CASSQASYSPLHF
NA	19	TRBJ1-5	TRBV27	NA	TGTGCCAGCAGTTTATATCACAACCCTAGGGACACTAGCAATCAGCCCCAGCATTTT	CASSLYHNPRDTSNQPQHF
NA	15	TRBJ2-7	TRBV12-3/TRBV12-4	NA	TGTGCCAGCAGCCCTGTAGGGGGGTTGACCTACGAGCAGTACTTC	CASSPVGGLTYEQYF
NA	17	TRBJ1-2	TRBV20-1	NA	TGCAGTGCTAGCCCTCACATCCAGGGCCCAGATAACTATGGCTACACCTTC	CSASPHIQGPDNYGYTF
many	14	TRBJ1-5	TRBV27	NA	TGTGCCAGCAGCCGCGGGACGGTCAATCAGCCCCAGCATTTT	CASSRGTVNQPQHF
NA	13	TRBJ2-1	TRBV20-1	NA	TGCAGTGCTAGGAGGGGGAATTACAATGAGCAGTTCTTC	CSARRGNYNEQFF
NA	15	TRBJ2-4	TRBV4-1	NA	TGCGCCAGCAGCCAAGATAAGTGGATGCCAAACATTCAGTACTTC	CASSQDKWMPNIQYF
NA	15	TRBJ2-7	TRBV7-9	TRBD1	TGTGCCAGCAGCTCCCACAGGGGGCCCTTGAGCGAGCAGTACTTC	CASSSHRGPLSEQYF
few	14	TRBJ2-7	TRBV12-3/TRBV12-4	TRBD1	TGTGCCAGCAGCGAGGGACAGGGGGCCTACGAGCAGTACTTC	CASSEGQGAYEQYF
NA	14	TRBJ1-6	TRBV19	NA	TGTGCCAGTAGCCTACAGGGAGCGAATTCACCCCTCCACTTT	CASSLQGANSPLHF
NA	15	TRBJ2-3	TRBV5-4	NA	TGTGCCAGCAGCGGCCGGGACGATAGCACAGATACGCAGTATTTT	CASSGRDDSTDTQYF
few	15	TRBJ1-1	TRBV5-6	NA	TGTGCCAGCAGCCCAGCCGGGGGGGCCATGACTGAAGCTTTCTTT	CASSPAGGAMTEAFF
NA	12	TRBJ1-2	TRBV7-2	NA	TGTGCCAGCAGCACTTCGCGGGATGGCTACACCTTC	CASSTSRDGYTF
NA	14	TRBJ2-7	TRBV6-8	TRBD1	TGTGCCAGCAGTTACCGGGACAGGGGCTACGAGCAGTACTTC	CASSYRDRGYEQYF
NA	15	TRBJ2-7	TRBV4-1	TRBD1	TGCGCCAGCAGCCCTGCGACAGGGGTGACCTACGAGCAGTACTTC	CASSPATGVTYEQYF
many	18	TRBJ2-1	TRBV11-2	TRBD1	TGTGCCAGCAGTTTCACCGGGACAGGGGGATTCTCCTACAATGAGCAGTTCTTC	CASSFTGTGGFSYNEQFF
NA	15	TRBJ2-1	TRBV2	TRBD2	TGTGCCAGCACACGAGCGGGGGACGCCTACAATGAGCAGTTCTTC	CASTRAGDAYNEQFF